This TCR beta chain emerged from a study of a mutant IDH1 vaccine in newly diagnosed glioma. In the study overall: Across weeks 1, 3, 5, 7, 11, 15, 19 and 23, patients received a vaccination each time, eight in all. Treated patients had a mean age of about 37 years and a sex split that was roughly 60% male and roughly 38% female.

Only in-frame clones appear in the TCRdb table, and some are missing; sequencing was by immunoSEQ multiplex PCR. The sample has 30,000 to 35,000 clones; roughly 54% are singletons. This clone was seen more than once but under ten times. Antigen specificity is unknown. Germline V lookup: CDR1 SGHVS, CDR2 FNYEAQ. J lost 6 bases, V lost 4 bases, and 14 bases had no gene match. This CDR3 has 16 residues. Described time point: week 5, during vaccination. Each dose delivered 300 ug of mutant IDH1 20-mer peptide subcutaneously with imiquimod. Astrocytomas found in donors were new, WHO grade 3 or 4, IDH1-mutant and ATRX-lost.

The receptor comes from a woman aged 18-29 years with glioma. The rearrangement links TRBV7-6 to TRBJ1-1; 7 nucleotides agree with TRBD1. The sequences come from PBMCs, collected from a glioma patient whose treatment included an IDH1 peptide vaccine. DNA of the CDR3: TGTGCCAGCAGCTCCTTGACAGGGATGGGTGTGGCTGAAGCTTTCTTT. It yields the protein CASSSLTGMGVAEAFF.